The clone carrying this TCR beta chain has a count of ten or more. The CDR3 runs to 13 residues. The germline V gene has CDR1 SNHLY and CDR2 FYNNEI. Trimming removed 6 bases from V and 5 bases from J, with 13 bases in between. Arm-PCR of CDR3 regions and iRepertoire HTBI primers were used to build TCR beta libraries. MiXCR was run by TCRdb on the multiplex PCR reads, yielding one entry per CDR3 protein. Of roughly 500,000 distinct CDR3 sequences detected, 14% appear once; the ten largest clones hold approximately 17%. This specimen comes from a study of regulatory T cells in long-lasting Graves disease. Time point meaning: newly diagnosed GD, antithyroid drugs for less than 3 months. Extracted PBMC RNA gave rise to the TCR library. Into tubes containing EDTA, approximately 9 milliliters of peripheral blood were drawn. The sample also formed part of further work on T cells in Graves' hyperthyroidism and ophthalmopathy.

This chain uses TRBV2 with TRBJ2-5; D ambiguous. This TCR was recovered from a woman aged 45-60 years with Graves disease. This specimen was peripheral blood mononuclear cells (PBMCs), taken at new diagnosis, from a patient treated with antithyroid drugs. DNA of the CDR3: TGTGCCAGCAGACACTGGGGTGGGGAGACCCAGTACTTC. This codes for CASRHWGGETQYF.